This TCR beta chain was obtained from a study of blood T cell repertoires in COVID-19. On the study more broadly: Samples representing acute and convalescent COVID-19 were sourced from the United States, Italy and Spain.

Seattle enrolled patients during active infection and tracked them longitudinally. Authors' data handling: Estimation of nucleated cell counts relied on the amplification of reference gene primers. Sequenced by immunoSEQ multiplex PCR; TCRdb stores in-frame clones only, minus some. The V and J calls and clone size were taken over from that table, and D and trimming were inferred from the DNA. The sample lists fewer than 250,000 clones; around four fifths were seen once. CDR1 SGHDT and CDR2 YYEEEE come from the germline V gene. V lost 1 base and J 7 bases, leaving 9 bases between the germline ends. CDR3 length: 12 amino acids.

The sequenced sample was peripheral blood. V gene TRBV5-6 combines with J gene TRBJ2-7, with D tentatively TRBD2 (5 bases). The receptor comes from a man in his fifties or sixties with COVID-19, enrolled during active disease. CDR3 region: CASSLLPGEQYF. DNA of the CDR3: TGTGCCAGCAGCTTGCTCCCGGGGGAGCAGTACTTC.